These T cell receptor beta chains were read from a single sample in a study of identical twins. MiXCR, applied by TCRdb to the 5' RACE reads, yields one record per CDR3 protein. The sample has some 1,700,000 distinct CDR3 sequences; around a third are singletons. The sequencing sample was made of cord blood. These TCRs come from a newborn girl in good health. Both conserved end residues are part of each CDR3. A D gene is named only where the DNA matches it firmly. Some rows mark clone size as missing; the rest say once, few, many or name a class of expanded clone.

V: TRBV11-2; D: NA; size: few; J: TRBJ2-1; DNA: TGTGCCAGCAGCTTATCCGGTGTAAGGCAGTTCTTC; CDR3: CASSLSGVRQFF
V: TRBV9; D: NA; size: NA; J: TRBJ2-2; DNA: TGTGCCAGCAGCGTAGCTGGAAACGTTAACACCGGGGAGCTGTTTTTT; CDR3: CASSVAGNVNTGELFF
V: TRBV6-2/TRBV6-3; D: NA; size: NA; J: TRBJ2-5; DNA: TGTGCCAGCAGCTATATCCTCCCGGGTCTCCAAGAGACCCAGTACTTC; CDR3: CASSYILPGLQETQYF
V: TRBV20-1; D: NA; size: few; J: TRBJ1-2; DNA: TGCAGTGCTGCATGGCAGGGAGCGTCCCGTGGCTACACCTTC; CDR3: CSAAWQGASRGYTF
V: TRBV27; D: NA; size: NA; J: TRBJ2-1; DNA: TGTGCCAGCAGTTTAAGTGTAGGGGGGGCCCTAATTAATGAGCAGTTCTTC; CDR3: CASSLSVGGALINEQFF
V: TRBV6-2/TRBV6-3; D: NA; size: few; J: TRBJ2-1; DNA: TGTGCCAGCAGTTACAAGGCGGTGACCTACAATGAGCAGTTCTTC; CDR3: CASSYKAVTYNEQFF
V: TRBV20-1; D: NA; size: NA; J: TRBJ1-5; DNA: TGCAGTGCTAGAAAACAGGGCCAGCCCCAGCATTTT; CDR3: CSARKQGQPQHF
V: TRBV11-2; D: TRBD2; size: NA; J: TRBJ2-1; DNA: TGTGCCAGCAGCTCCCTAAGCGGGGACTACTACAATGAGCAGTTCTTC; CDR3: CASSSLSGDYYNEQFF
V: TRBV28; D: TRBD1; size: few; J: TRBJ2-1; DNA: TGTGCCAGCAGTCCTCAGGGGGAAGCCTACAATGAGCAGTTCTTC; CDR3: CASSPQGEAYNEQFF
V: TRBV7-9; D: NA; size: NA; J: TRBJ1-4; DNA: TGTGCCAGCAGCTTAGGTAGCAGTGCAACTAATGAAAAACTGTTTTTT; CDR3: CASSLGSSATNEKLFF
V: TRBV7-2; D: NA; size: NA; J: TRBJ1-1; DNA: TGTGTCAGCAGCTTAAATCAGGCAGGACCCACTGAAGCTTTCTTT; CDR3: CVSSLNQAGPTEAFF
V: TRBV5-6; D: NA; size: few; J: TRBJ2-7; DNA: TGTGCCAGCACCATACAGGTCCTCTCCTACGAGCAGTACTTC; CDR3: CASTIQVLSYEQYF
V: TRBV10-3; D: TRBD1; size: NA; J: TRBJ2-7; DNA: TGTGCCATCAGTCCAGACAGGGGAGCAGGCTACGAGCAGTACTTC; CDR3: CAISPDRGAGYEQYF
V: TRBV6-2/TRBV6-3; D: NA; size: NA; J: TRBJ2-3; DNA: TGTGCCAGCAGTTACGCCACCAGGGGAGATACGCAGTATTTT; CDR3: CASSYATRGDTQYF
V: TRBV27; D: TRBD2; size: few; J: TRBJ2-7; DNA: TGTGCCAGCAGTTTATTAGGACTAGCGGGAGGCGAGCAGTACTTC; CDR3: CASSLLGLAGGEQYF
V: TRBV7-9; D: NA; size: many; J: TRBJ2-3; DNA: TGTGCCACTAAAGGGAAGTTCTTAACAGATACGCAGTATTTT; CDR3: CATKGKFLTDTQYF
V: TRBV18; D: NA; size: few; J: TRBJ2-4; DNA: TGTGCCAGCTCACCTACCTCCAGCCGTTTAGCCAAAAACATTCAGTACTTC; CDR3: CASSPTSSRLAKNIQYF
V: TRBV24-1; D: NA; size: few; J: TRBJ2-2; DNA: TGTGCCACCAGTGATTTGCAGGCGAACACCGGGGAGCTGTTTTTT; CDR3: CATSDLQANTGELFF
V: TRBV7-2; D: NA; size: few; J: TRBJ2-3; DNA: TGTGCCAGCAGCTTAATTAGGTTGGATACGCAGTATTTT; CDR3: CASSLIRLDTQYF
V: TRBV9; D: NA; size: NA; J: TRBJ2-1; DNA: TGTGCCAGCAGCTCCCCCCAAGCAAACTACAATGAGCAGTTCTTC; CDR3: CASSSPQANYNEQFF
V: TRBV20-1; D: TRBD2; size: once; J: TRBJ2-1; DNA: TGCAGTGCTAGACATCGGGGATTAGCGGGAGGCGTGTTCTTC; CDR3: CSARHRGLAGGVFF
V: TRBV7-2; D: NA; size: NA; J: TRBJ1-6; DNA: TGTGCCAGCAGCTTAACGGGGACCTCCTATAATTCACCCCCCCACTTT; CDR3: CASSLTGTSYNSPPHF
V: TRBV12-3/TRBV12-4; D: NA; size: NA; J: TRBJ1-2; DNA: TGTGCCAGCAGCCGTCGACAGCCCAATAACTATGGCTACACCTTC; CDR3: CASSRRQPNNYGYTF
V: TRBV7-2; D: TRBD2; size: NA; J: TRBJ2-1; DNA: TGTGCCAGCAGCTTAGTGGCTAGCGGGAGCAGGTATGAGCAGTTCTTC; CDR3: CASSLVASGSRYEQFF
V: TRBV24-1; D: NA; size: many; J: TRBJ1-5; DNA: TGTGCCACCAGTGTGCAGGGCAATCAGCCCCAGCATTTT; CDR3: CATSVQGNQPQHF
V: TRBV28; D: NA; size: few; J: TRBJ2-7; DNA: TGTGCCAGCAGACCCCCGGAGGTGAGGAGAGGCCTTTACGAGCAGTACTTC; CDR3: CASRPPEVRRGLYEQYF
V: TRBV27; D: TRBD2; size: NA; J: TRBJ2-7; DNA: TGTGCCAGCAGTGCCCTAGCGGGAGGCCACGAGCAGTACTTC; CDR3: CASSALAGGHEQYF
V: TRBV29-1; D: NA; size: NA; J: TRBJ2-7; DNA: TGCAGCGTTCGAGGGGGGCCTACCTACGAGCAGTACTTC; CDR3: CSVRGGPTYEQYF
V: TRBV14; D: TRBD2; size: NA; J: TRBJ2-1; DNA: TGTGCCAGCAGGTCGTCTTGGGGGGGGGAGGAAAACTACAATGAGCAGTTCTTC; CDR3: CASRSSWGGEENYNEQFF
V: TRBV6-2/TRBV6-3; D: NA; size: NA; J: TRBJ1-1; DNA: TGTGCCAGCAGTTACGTTCGACTAGACAGTGCTATCAACACTGAAGCTTTCTTT; CDR3: CASSYVRLDSAINTEAFF
V: TRBV9; D: TRBD2; size: NA; J: TRBJ2-7; DNA: TGTGCCAGCAGCCCCGGGACTAGCGGGAGGGCCTTGTCCTACGAGCAGTACTTC; CDR3: CASSPGTSGRALSYEQYF
V: TRBV5-6; D: NA; size: few; J: TRBJ1-5; DNA: TGTGCCAGCAGCTTGGCCTCCGGGGGGTGGCCCCAGCATTTT; CDR3: CASSLASGGWPQHF
V: TRBV6-5; D: NA; size: NA; J: TRBJ1-5; DNA: TGTGCCAGCAGTTACAGGCTTAATCAGCCCCAGCATTTT; CDR3: CASSYRLNQPQHF
V: TRBV12-3/TRBV12-4; D: TRBD2; size: NA; J: TRBJ2-5; DNA: TGTGCCAGCAGTTTAACTAGCGGGGTCTCCTACAATGAGCAGTACTTC; CDR3: CASSLTSGVSYNEQYF
V: TRBV4-1; D: TRBD1; size: NA; J: TRBJ1-2; DNA: TGCGCCAGCAGCCACGAACCCGGGACAGCTAATGCGGGCTACACCTTC; CDR3: CASSHEPGTANAGYTF
V: TRBV6-1; D: NA; size: NA; J: TRBJ2-7; DNA: TGTGCCAGCAGTGAGGAGGGAGACTACGAGCAGTACTTC; CDR3: CASSEEGDYEQYF
V: TRBV2; D: NA; size: few; J: TRBJ2-6; DNA: TGTGCCAGCAGTGAAAGGAAGTTGACCCTTTCTGGGGCCAACGTCCTGACTTTC; CDR3: CASSERKLTLSGANVLTF
V: TRBV4-1; D: TRBD2; size: NA; J: TRBJ2-2; DNA: TGCGCCAGCAGCCAAGAGGGTGCTAGCGGGGTTTTCGAAGGGGAGCTGTTTTTT; CDR3: CASSQEGASGVFEGELFF
V: TRBV18; D: TRBD1; size: NA; J: TRBJ2-3; DNA: TGTGCCAGCTCACCAGGGCGGACAGGGGGCGCAGATACGCAGTATTTT; CDR3: CASSPGRTGGADTQYF
V: TRBV28; D: NA; size: NA; J: TRBJ1-1; DNA: TGTGCCAGCAGTTTACGGTTCTCCTGGGAGCCCCTAAACACTGAAGCTTTCTTT; CDR3: CASSLRFSWEPLNTEAFF
V: TRBV4-1; D: NA; size: NA; J: TRBJ2-4; DNA: TGCGCCAGCACCTCACAGGGTATGGGCAATGAGCAGTACTTC; CDR3: CASTSQGMGNEQYF
V: TRBV12-3/TRBV12-4; D: NA; size: NA; J: TRBJ2-3; DNA: TGTGCCAGCAGTCCCCCCGGCGGGGTCACCACAGATACGCAGTATTTT; CDR3: CASSPPGGVTTDTQYF
V: TRBV28; D: TRBD1; size: NA; J: TRBJ2-7; DNA: TGTGCCAGCAGTTTAGAGGACAGGGGGCCGAACGAGCAGTACTTC; CDR3: CASSLEDRGPNEQYF
V: TRBV20-1; D: TRBD2; size: NA; J: TRBJ2-7; DNA: TGCAGTGCTAGAGATTCGGGGGGAGATGGGGAGCAGTACTTC; CDR3: CSARDSGGDGEQYF
V: TRBV3-1; D: NA; size: NA; J: TRBJ1-6; DNA: TGTGCCAGCAGCCAAGCCGGTTCACCCCTCCACTTT; CDR3: CASSQAGSPLHF
V: TRBV5-1; D: NA; size: many; J: TRBJ1-1; DNA: TGTGCCAGCAGCTTAGGCGGCAGTTCCACTGAAGCTTTCTTT; CDR3: CASSLGGSSTEAFF
V: TRBV20-1; D: NA; size: few; J: TRBJ1-5; DNA: TGCAGTGCCCCAATAAATTTAGGGGCCAATCAGCCCCAGCATTTT; CDR3: CSAPINLGANQPQHF
V: TRBV7-2; D: NA; size: many; J: TRBJ2-3; DNA: TGTGCCAGCAGCTTAAGGAGCGGGAGCACAGATACGCAGTATTTT; CDR3: CASSLRSGSTDTQYF
V: TRBV11-2; D: NA; size: few; J: TRBJ2-5; DNA: TGTGCCAGCAGCTTAGTAGGGGGTTCTGGGTATAAGCAGTACTTC; CDR3: CASSLVGGSGYKQYF
V: TRBV10-3; D: NA; size: NA; J: TRBJ1-2; DNA: TGTGCCATCAGTGAGCCGTGGACTGGCCCTAACTATGGCTACACCTTC; CDR3: CAISEPWTGPNYGYTF
V: TRBV13; D: TRBD2; size: NA; J: TRBJ2-1; DNA: TGTGCCAGCAGCCCCGGGACTAGCTTGCAGTTCTTC; CDR3: CASSPGTSLQFF
V: TRBV4-2; D: NA; size: NA; J: TRBJ1-2; DNA: TGTGCCAGCAGCCAAGATGGGGGGACCGGCTACACCTTC; CDR3: CASSQDGGTGYTF
V: TRBV28; D: NA; size: NA; J: TRBJ2-7; DNA: TGTGCCAGCAGTATACCGAAAAGGGTCGGGCAGTCCTCCTACAATGAGCAGTACTTC; CDR3: CASSIPKRVGQSSYNEQYF
V: TRBV13; D: NA; size: NA; J: TRBJ2-7; DNA: TGTGCCAGCAGCCGAACGCGGGATACCGCCTACGAGCAGTACTTC; CDR3: CASSRTRDTAYEQYF